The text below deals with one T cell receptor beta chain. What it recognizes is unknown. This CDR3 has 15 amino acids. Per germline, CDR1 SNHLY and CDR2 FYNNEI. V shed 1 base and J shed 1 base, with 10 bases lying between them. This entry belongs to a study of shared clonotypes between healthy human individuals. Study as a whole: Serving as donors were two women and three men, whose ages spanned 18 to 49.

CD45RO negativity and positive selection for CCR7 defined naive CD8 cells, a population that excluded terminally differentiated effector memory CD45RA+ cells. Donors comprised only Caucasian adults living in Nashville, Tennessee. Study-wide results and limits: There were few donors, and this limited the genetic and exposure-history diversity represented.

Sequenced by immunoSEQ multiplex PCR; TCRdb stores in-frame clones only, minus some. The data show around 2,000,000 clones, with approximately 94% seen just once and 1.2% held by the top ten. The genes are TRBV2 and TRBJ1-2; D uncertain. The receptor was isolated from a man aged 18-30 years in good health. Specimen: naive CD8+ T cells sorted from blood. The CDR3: CASSEGRNFNYGYTF. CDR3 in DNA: TGTGCCAGCAGTGAAGGGCGGAATTTTAACTATGGCTACACCTTC.